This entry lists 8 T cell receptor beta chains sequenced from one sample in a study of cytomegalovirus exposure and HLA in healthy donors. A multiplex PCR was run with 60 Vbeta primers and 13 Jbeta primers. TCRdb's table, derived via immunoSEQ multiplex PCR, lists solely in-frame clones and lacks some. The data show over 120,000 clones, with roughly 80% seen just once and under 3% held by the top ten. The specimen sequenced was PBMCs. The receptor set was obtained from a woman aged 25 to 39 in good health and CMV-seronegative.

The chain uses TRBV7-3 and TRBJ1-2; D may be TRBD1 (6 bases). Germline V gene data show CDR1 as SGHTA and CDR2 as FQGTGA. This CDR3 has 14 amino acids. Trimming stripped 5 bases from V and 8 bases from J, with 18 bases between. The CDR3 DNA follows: TGTGCCAGCAGCGACGTCCGCGACAGGAAAGGCTACACCTTC. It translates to CASSDVRDRKGYTF.

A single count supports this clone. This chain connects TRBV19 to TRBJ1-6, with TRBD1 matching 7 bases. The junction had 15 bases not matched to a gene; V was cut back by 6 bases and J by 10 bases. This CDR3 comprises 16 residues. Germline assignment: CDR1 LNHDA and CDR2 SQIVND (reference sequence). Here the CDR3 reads CASSTRDREFRSPLHF. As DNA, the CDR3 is TGTGCCAGTAGCACCAGAGACAGGGAATTTCGGTCACCCCTCCACTTT. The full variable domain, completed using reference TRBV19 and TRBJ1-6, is DGGITQSPKYLFRKEGQNVTLSCEQNLNHDAMYWYRQDPGQGLRLIYYSQIVNDFQKGDIAEGYSVSREKKESFPLTVTSAQKNPTAFYLCASSTRDREFRSPLHFGNGTRLTVT.

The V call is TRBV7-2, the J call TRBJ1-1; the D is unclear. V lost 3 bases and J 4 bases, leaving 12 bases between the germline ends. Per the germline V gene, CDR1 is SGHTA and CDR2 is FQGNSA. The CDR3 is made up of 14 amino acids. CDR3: CASSFSNSGTEAFF. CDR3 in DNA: TGTGCCAGCAGCTTTAGTAACTCCGGCACTGAAGCTTTCTTT. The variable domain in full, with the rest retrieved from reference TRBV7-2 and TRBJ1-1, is GAGVSQSPSNKVTEKGKDVELRCDPISGHTALYWYRQSLGQGLEFLIYFQGNSAPDKSGLPSDRFSAERTGGSVSTLTIQRTQQEDSAVYLCASSFSNSGTEAFFGQGTRLTVV.

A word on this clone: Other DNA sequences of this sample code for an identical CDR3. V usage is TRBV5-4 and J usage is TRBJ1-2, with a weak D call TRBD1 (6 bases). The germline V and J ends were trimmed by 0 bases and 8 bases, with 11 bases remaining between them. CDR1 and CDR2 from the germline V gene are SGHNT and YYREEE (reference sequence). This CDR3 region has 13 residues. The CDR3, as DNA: TGTGCCAGCAGCTTGGCAGGGGCAGGAGGCTACACCTTC. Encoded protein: CASSLAGAGGYTF.

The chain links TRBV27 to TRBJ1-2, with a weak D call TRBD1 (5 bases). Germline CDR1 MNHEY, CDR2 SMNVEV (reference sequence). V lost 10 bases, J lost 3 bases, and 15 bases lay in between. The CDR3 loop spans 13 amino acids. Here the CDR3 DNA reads TGTGCCACTTCTTTGGGACTGGACTATGGCTACACCTTC. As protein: CATSLGLDYGYTF.

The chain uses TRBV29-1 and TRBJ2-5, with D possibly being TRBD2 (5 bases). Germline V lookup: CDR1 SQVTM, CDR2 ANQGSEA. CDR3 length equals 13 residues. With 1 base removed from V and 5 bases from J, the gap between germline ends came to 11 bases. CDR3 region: CSVEGGFGETQYF. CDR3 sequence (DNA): TGCAGCGTTGAAGGAGGGTTCGGTGAGACCCAGTACTTC.

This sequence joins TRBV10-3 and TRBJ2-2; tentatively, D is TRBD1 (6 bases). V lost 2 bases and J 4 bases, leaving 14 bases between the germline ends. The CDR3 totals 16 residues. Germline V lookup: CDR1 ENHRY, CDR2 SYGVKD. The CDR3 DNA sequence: TGTGCCATCAGTGAGCCCAGGGGCGCGGGCACCGGGGAGCTGTTTTTT. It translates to CAISEPRGAGTGELFF.

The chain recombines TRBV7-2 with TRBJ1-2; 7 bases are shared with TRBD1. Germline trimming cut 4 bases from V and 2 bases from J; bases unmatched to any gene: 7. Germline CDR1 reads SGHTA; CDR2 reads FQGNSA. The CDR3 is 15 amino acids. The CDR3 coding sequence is TGTGCCAGCAGCTCAGCTGAGACAGGGAACTATGGCTACACCTTC. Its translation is CASSSAETGNYGYTF.